This T cell receptor (beta chain) emerged from a study of a mutant IDH1 vaccine in newly diagnosed glioma. Study-level background: Patients under treatment included 62.5% males and 37.5% females and had a mean age of approximately 40 years. Before enrollment, patients got radiotherapy alone, temozolomide alone, or mostly the combination.

Time point indicated: baseline, week 1 (first vaccination visit). As for treatment: pre-vaccination baseline after standard-of-care therapy. The V end lost 1 base, the J end lost 6 bases, and 16 bases lay between the germline ends. The CDR3 loop spans 16 amino acids. CDR1 and CDR2 from the germline V gene are MDHEN and SYDVKM. The data were produced by immunoSEQ multiplex PCR, yet TCRdb's version contains in-frame clones alone and is incomplete. The profile covers over 45,000 clones, with around 90% appearing a single time and 2.6% taken by the ten largest. This chain joins TRBV28 and TRBJ2-1; no reliable D call. The TCR originated in a man aged 45-65 years with glioma. The sample here was PBMCs, taken from a glioma patient treated with radiotherapy, temozolomide or both. The CDR3 DNA is TGTGCCAGCAGTTTATACCCCGACATTTTGGCCAATGAGCAGTTCTTC. It codes for CASSLYPDILANEQFF. The full variable domain, completed using reference TRBV28 and TRBJ2-1, is DVKVTQSSRYLVKRTGEKVFLECVQDMDHENMFWYRQDPGLGLRLIYFSYDVKMKEKGDIPEGYSVSREKKERFSLILESASTNQTSMYLCASSLYPDILANEQFFGPGTRLTVL.